A selection of T cell receptor beta chains follows, all from one sample in a study of blood T cell repertoires in COVID-19. Generated by immunoSEQ multiplex PCR, the TCRdb table keeps only in-frame clones and is missing some. The sample consists of 75,000 to 85,000 clones, 88% of them appearing once. Sequences were obtained from peripheral blood. These receptors were collected from a human donor in a cohort sampled during active COVID-19. Each CDR3 is given with its conserved first and last residue. The D gene is left open where the match is weak. Size is stated for part of the rows, as once, few or many counts, or as a class when the clone is expanded.

TRBV2	-	-	TRBJ2-2	TGTGCCAGCAGTGTCGGTACTTCGGAGGGGACCGGGGAGCTGTTTTTT	CASSVGTSEGTGELFF
TRBV7-2	-	-	TRBJ2-5	TGTGCCAGCAGCTCAACACCCGGGGACCAAGAGACCCAGTACTTC	CASSSTPGDQETQYF
TRBV6-1	-	TRBD1	TRBJ1-1	TGTGCCAGCAGTGAACCGGGACAGGGAATACACACTGAAGCTTTCTTT	CASSEPGQGIHTEAFF
TRBV7-2	-	TRBD1	TRBJ1-5	TGTGCCAGCAGCTTATCGGGACAGGGTTCGATCGAGAGTCCCCAGCATTTT	CASSLSGQGSIESPQHF
TRBV4-2	-	TRBD1	TRBJ1-6	TGTGCCAGCAGCCAAGAGTGGGGACAGAATTCACCCCTCCACTTT	CASSQEWGQNSPLHF
TRBV7-2	-	-	TRBJ2-7	TGTGCCAGCAGCTTAGGACAGAGCCTACACTACGAGCAGTACTTC	CASSLGQSLHYEQYF
TRBV2	once	-	TRBJ1-1	TGTGCCAGCTGTCGGACTCCGAACACTGAAGCTTTCTTT	CASCRTPNTEAFF
TRBV9	-	TRBD2	TRBJ2-1	TGTGCCAGCAACCCTAGCGGGGGCTCCTACAATGAGCAGTTCTTC	CASNPSGGSYNEQFF
TRBV10-3	-	-	TRBJ1-5	TGTGCCATCAGTGATAGGGGGAGCTCTTGGCCCCAGCATTTT	CAISDRGSSWPQHF
TRBV6-2/TRBV6-3	once	TRBD1	TRBJ1-5	TGTGCCAGCAGCTATGGGGACAGGGGAAACTCTCAGCCCCAGCATTTT	CASSYGDRGNSQPQHF
TRBV5-1	-	TRBD1	TRBJ1-2	TGCGCCAGCAGCGGCGGGACAGGGTCTAACTATGGCTACACCTTC	CASSGGTGSNYGYTF
TRBV6-5	-	-	TRBJ2-1	TGTGCCAGCAGTTCGGCGGCTGGCCCCCGGGAGCAGTTCTTC	CASSSAAGPREQFF
TRBV18	-	-	TRBJ2-7	TGTGCCAGCTCACCAGGCCTAGCGTCGATACGCAGCGAGCAGTACTTC	CASSPGLASIRSEQYF
TRBV7-2	-	-	TRBJ1-1	TGTGCCAGCAGCTTTCAGGTGGACACTGAAGCTTTCTTT	CASSFQVDTEAFF
TRBV5-4	-	-	TRBJ2-1	TGTGCCAGCAGCTCTCTACAGGCTAAAGCGACGGACTACGAGCAGTTCTTC	CASSSLQAKATDYEQFF
TRBV18	-	TRBD1	TRBJ1-5	TGTGCCAGCTCACCGGAGGGGGCCGGTCAGCCCCAGCATTTT	CASSPEGAGQPQHF
TRBV19	-	-	TRBJ1-1	TGTGCCAGTAGCCATCTGGCGGAAAACACTGAAGCTTTCTTT	CASSHLAENTEAFF
TRBV14	-	-	TRBJ2-7	TGTGCCAGCAGCCAATATCCTACTAGCAGGTCAATAGACGAGCAGTACTTC	CASSQYPTSRSIDEQYF
TRBV7-8	-	TRBD2	TRBJ2-7	TGTGCCAGCAGCTTAGGTTACGCGGGAGTATCCTACGAGCAGTACTTC	CASSLGYAGVSYEQYF
TRBV7-2	-	-	TRBJ2-5	TGTGCCAGCAGCCCAGCGGCGATGCGAGAGACCCAGTACTTC	CASSPAAMRETQYF
TRBV4-1	-	TRBD2	TRBJ2-1	TGCGCCAGCAGCCCGCGGACTAGCGGGAGCAATGAGCAGTTCTTC	CASSPRTSGSNEQFF
TRBV5-1	few	-	TRBJ2-3	TGCGCCAGCAGCTTCAACACAGATACGCAGTATTTT	CASSFNTDTQYF
TRBV7-2	-	-	TRBJ1-2	TGTGCCAGCAGCGGGAGGGCCTCGGGTGGCTACACCTTC	CASSGRASGGYTF
TRBV9	-	-	TRBJ2-3	TGTGCCAGCAGCACCGCGGTCGCAGATACGCAGTATTTT	CASSTAVADTQYF
TRBV27	-	TRBD1	TRBJ1-2	TGTGCCAGCAGTTTCCGGGGACAGTACTATGGCTACACCTTC	CASSFRGQYYGYTF